This T cell receptor beta chain was captured by sequencing in a study of blood T cell dynamics during melanoma immunotherapy (dated by TCRdb to the early 2020s). In the study overall: Patients had metastatic melanoma and received first-line pembrolizumab or nivolumab plus ipilimumab as standard of care in the United Kingdom. To find early correlates of response, peripheral T cell receptor repertoires were profiled in metastatic melanoma patients before and after one cycle of checkpoint inhibitor therapy. The training cohort consisted of consecutive patients, while an additional independent group of patients from the same centre was pooled to form an external validation set. Broader findings and caveats from the paper: Unlike progressors, patients who went on to achieve disease control showed a bifurcated reorganization of the PBMC repertoire at W3, with either increased clonality or increased diversity. The relatively small sample size was acknowledged as potentially limiting generalization of the results. Whether the T cell clones behind the repertoire changes were melanoma-specific or instead reflected general immune activation was something the study could not determine.

A word on this clone: This receptor's antigen is unknown. The input lacks base qualities; no much larger clone sits a single base away.

The intended sense of this specimen's time point label: pre-treatment baseline. Blood was sampled before treatment (T0) and at week 3 (W3), after the first cycle of checkpoint blockade. Except for a couple of patients with rapid clinical progression, response was assessed 12 weeks after the first infusion by RECIST 1.1; disease control meant complete response, partial response or stable disease. Patients were not eligible if they had prior systemic cancer treatment, concomitant immunosuppressant therapy or synchronous other active malignancies. Both bulk PBMC and plasma cell-free DNA were sequenced for TCR beta so that circulating cells and T cell turnover could be tracked. Lymphoprep and SepMate tubes were used to isolate PBMC from blood, and red cell lysis was then performed. QIAamp DNA Blood Mini kits were used to extract DNA from PBMC and from sorted T cell subsets. A fixed 350 ng of DNA was loaded for every bulk PBMC sample. The immunoSEQ TCRb Assay kit was used according to manufacturer instructions to amplify TCR beta CDR3 sequences from genomic DNA. The KAPA Library Quantification Kit for Illumina platforms was used to quantify pooled libraries by qPCR. Sequencing of the pooled libraries was done on an Illumina NextSeq 500, with clustering at about 0.6-1.1 pM. The original methods were these. Analysis of the TCR data relied on immunoSEQ ANALYZER and the R LymphoSeq package. A rearrangement efficiency score was calculated as productive divided by the sum of productive and non-productive CDR3 sequences. Clonality was measured with the Gini coefficient and diversity with the Renyi index at alpha=1, and both measures were compared pairwise between timepoints within each patient. In LymphoSeq, clonal relatedness was computed using an edit distance of 3, and repertoire similarity was computed using the Bhattacharyya coefficient. To classify response, a linear discriminant analysis based on week-3 changes in clonality and diversity was built using the R MASS and caret packages. TCRdb limited this immuneACCESS table to in-frame rearrangements with V and J called. A share of clones is missing; checked studies link under half to unresolved V genes, and the rest is unexplained. From that table come the V and J calls and clone size; the DNA was used to work out D and trimming. The sample table records approximately 11,000 clones; 84% of these occur just once. The top ten clones comprise 12% to 15% of the sample.

This sequence was found in a human donor with melanoma. Sample: blood, taken from a patient treated with checkpoint blockade.

At the DNA level, the sequence is TGTGCCAGCAGTACCGGACAGGGGACAGGAAACACCATATATTTT. Its translation reads: CASSTGQGTGNTIYF. Recombination joined TRBV28 with TRBJ1-3, with 9 middle bases fitting TRBD1. After removal of 5 bases from V and 4 bases from J, the junction retains 6 bases not matched to a gene. Inclusive of the bounding cysteine and phenylalanine, the CDR3 is 15 residues long. Only the CDR3 part of the read is kept: 45 bases, read in frame from the first base. CDR1 and CDR2 are read off the germline V gene as MDHEN and SYDVKM.